Listed below are T cell receptor beta chains from one sample, sequenced in a study of T cell repertoires in cytomegalovirus infection. TCRdb used MiXCR to reprocess the reads, holding one entry per CDR3 protein. There are about 97,000 distinct CDR3 sequences in the sample; 16% occur only once, and less than 10% lies in the top ten. What was sequenced was PBMCs. The receptors here all came from a human donor in good health (CMV status not recorded). Some clones in this sample may be carry-over from other donors' samples. Both conserved end residues are part of each CDR3. D genes are given only for firm matches. The size of a clone is reported for some rows only, either as once, few or many, or as a class for expanded clones.

D gene	clone size	J gene	V gene	CDR3 DNA	CDR3 protein
-	many	TRBJ2-3	TRBV7-2	TGTGCCAGCAGCCAGAACACAGATACGCAGTATTTT	CASSQNTDTQYF
-	-	TRBJ1-6	TRBV2	TGTGCCAGCAGAAGTCCAGACGACTATAATTCACCCCTCCACTTT	CASRSPDDYNSPLHF
TRBD2	few	TRBJ2-1	TRBV28	TGTGCCAGCAGTTCGGGAACTAGCGGGGGAAATGAGCAGTTCTTC	CASSSGTSGGNEQFF
-	many	TRBJ1-2	TRBV14	TGTGCCAGCAGCCGAGCGGACCTTAACTATGGCTACACCTTC	CASSRADLNYGYTF
TRBD1	many	TRBJ1-2	TRBV28	TGTGCCAGCAGTAAACTCAAGAGACAGGGAAGGGACTATGGCTACACCTTC	CASSKLKRQGRDYGYTF
-	-	TRBJ2-2	TRBV6-2/TRBV6-3	TGTGCCAGCAGAGGGTACTGGGAGCCCACCGGGGAGCTGTTTTTT	CASRGYWEPTGELFF
-	-	TRBJ1-5	TRBV10-3	TGTGCCACCTCAGGGGATGCCAATCAGCCCCAGCATTTT	CATSGDANQPQHF
-	-	TRBJ2-1	TRBV7-2	TGTGCCAGCAGCCCCGGGGGATCCCTACAATGGGCCCTCTTC	CASSPGGSLQWALF
TRBD2	-	TRBJ2-6	TRBV4-1	TGCGCCAGCAGCCAAGATGCGGGGGGCGCGCGGGGGGCCAACGTCCTGACTTTC	CASSQDAGGARGANVLTF
-	-	TRBJ1-6	TRBV11-3	TGTGCCAGCAGCTTATCTACCGGCCGGAACATCTCCACCCTCCACTTT	CASSLSTGRNISTLHF
-	few	TRBJ2-7	TRBV28	TGTGCCAGCAGTTCTAGGTCCCCCTACGAGCAGTACTTC	CASSSRSPYEQYF
-	-	TRBJ1-6	TRBV2	TGTGCCAGCAGTGTGACACCCCAGTGGAGTAATTCACCCCTCCACTTT	CASSVTPQWSNSPLHF
-	few	TRBJ1-2	TRBV3-1	TGTGCCAGCAGCCAAGATCTGGAGAGGTCGAAGACCTTC	CASSQDLERSKTF
-	few	TRBJ1-3	TRBV12-3/TRBV12-4	TGTGCCAGCAGCCCCATGGGGGGGGCAGGTGGAAACACCATATATTTT	CASSPMGGAGGNTIYF
-	-	TRBJ2-1	TRBV6-8	TGTGCCAGCAGTTACTCGCGGAGCTCCTACAATGAGCAGTTCTTC	CASSYSRSSYNEQFF
TRBD2	many	TRBJ2-5	TRBV7-2	TGTGCCAGCAGCTTAATGGGGGGGCAAGAGACCCAGTACTTC	CASSLMGGQETQYF
TRBD1	-	TRBJ2-3	TRBV5-4	TGTGCCAGCAGCTTCGACAGGGGAGATACGCAGTATTTT	CASSFDRGDTQYF
-	-	TRBJ2-1	TRBV29-1	TGCAGCGCAGAAGGGTCACTAGCCTTAAACGAGCAGTTCTTC	CSAEGSLALNEQFF
-	-	TRBJ1-3	TRBV25-1	TGTGCCAGCAGTGAATTGGGCGGTTCTGGAAACACCATATATTTT	CASSELGGSGNTIYF
-	few	TRBJ1-2	TRBV29-1	TGCAGCGTTGGGACAGCAAAAGAGGGCTACACCTTC	CSVGTAKEGYTF
-	few	TRBJ2-3	TRBV29-1	TGCAGCTCCTCTAGCACAGATACGCAGTATTTT	CSSSSTDTQYF
-	few	TRBJ1-1	TRBV18	TGTGCCAGCTCATCTATGCCCGCCTCGGGGGGGACTGAAGCTTTCTTT	CASSSMPASGGTEAFF
TRBD1	-	TRBJ1-3	TRBV27	TGTGCCAGCGGGCGACAGGGGGGAAACACCATATATTTT	CASGRQGGNTIYF
-	many	TRBJ1-3	TRBV28	TGTGCCAGCAGTTTCGTCGGGGACACCATATATTTT	CASSFVGDTIYF
-	many	TRBJ2-7	TRBV7-9	TGTGCCAGCAGTCAAGGGTTCCCCTCCTACGAGCAGTACTTC	CASSQGFPSYEQYF
TRBD2	many	TRBJ2-7	TRBV28	TGTGCCAGCATATTAGCGGGATCCTCCTACGAGCAGTACTTC	CASILAGSSYEQYF
-	-	TRBJ1-6	TRBV3-1	TGTGCCAGCAGCCAAGAAGCGCATAGGGCAGGCTATAATTCACCCCTCCACTTT	CASSQEAHRAGYNSPLHF
-	-	TRBJ2-5	TRBV12-5	TGTGCTAGTGGTCCGGGACGGCTCCAAGAGACCCATTACTTC	CASGPGRLQETHYF
TRBD2	many	TRBJ2-7	TRBV7-8	TGTGCCAGCAGCCCGACGACTAGCCGCCACGAGCAGTACTTC	CASSPTTSRHEQYF
-	many	TRBJ1-2	TRBV7-9	TGTGCCAGCAGCTTATGGGGTCTGACAGGCTATGGCTACACCTTC	CASSLWGLTGYGYTF
-	-	TRBJ1-1	TRBV7-3	TGTGCCAGCAGCTTAGGCGGGGTGGCTGAAGCTTTCTTT	CASSLGGVAEAFF
TRBD2	-	TRBJ2-1	TRBV7-9	TGTGCCAGCAGCTTACCCTTCCGACTAGCGGGGGGGAGGAATGAGCAGTTCTTC	CASSLPFRLAGGRNEQFF
-	many	TRBJ2-5	TRBV7-2	TGTGCCAGCAGCTCCCCGGGACGAGAGACCCAGTACTTC	CASSSPGRETQYF
TRBD1	-	TRBJ2-2	TRBV10-3	TGTGCCATCCTCTCCGGACAGGGGCCCACCGGGGAGCTGTTTTTT	CAILSGQGPTGELFF
TRBD1	-	TRBJ1-1	TRBV7-3	TGTGCCAGCAGCTTAACGCTAATCTCGGGACAGGGTGCTTTCTTT	CASSLTLISGQGAFF
-	many	TRBJ1-1	TRBV18	TGTGCCAGCTCACCGCCGGGACGGAACACTGAAGCTTTCTTT	CASSPPGRNTEAFF
TRBD2	-	TRBJ2-1	TRBV12-3/TRBV12-4	TGTGCCAGCGCTCCGCTAGCGGGGGGCCGACGGGTAAATGAGCAGTTCTTC	CASAPLAGGRRVNEQFF
-	-	TRBJ2-3	TRBV6-4	TGTGCCAGCAGTGATGTATTGTACATAGGGGATACGCAGTATTTT	CASSDVLYIGDTQYF
TRBD1	few	TRBJ1-2	TRBV3-1	TGTGCCAGCAGCCAAACTTACAGGGGGAATGGCTACACCTTC	CASSQTYRGNGYTF
-	few	TRBJ1-2	TRBV10-3	TGTGCCATCAGTGCAGACGGTGATGGCTACACCTTC	CAISADGDGYTF